Shown below are 11 T cell receptor beta chains from a single sample sequenced in a study of glioma-infiltrating T cells. Amplification of TCR alpha and beta CDR3 regions from RNA used iRepertoire nested multiplex PCR. One entry per CDR3 protein results from TCRdb running MiXCR on the multiplex PCR reads. The top ten hold around 13% of the sample, which has around 350,000 distinct CDR3 sequences, around 38% seen once. The sequenced sample was glioma tissue, nonneoplastic brain tissue, or PBMCs (not recorded which). These receptors came from a human donor with low-grade glioma or glioblastoma, undergoing nonglioma brain surgery, or in good health (not recorded which).

This clonotype was observed a handful of times. The CDR3 DNA is TGTGCCACCAGTGACACCGGGACAGGGACGAACACTGAAGCTTTCTTT. Encoded protein: CATSDTGTGTNTEAFF. The V gene is TRBV24-1, the J gene TRBJ1-1; 9 bases align to TRBD1. CDR3 length equals 16 residues. J gave up 1 base and V 4 bases, and 6 bases lay outside the gene matches. Looked up from germline, CDR1 is KGHDR and CDR2 is SFDVKD.

This clonotype has a count of ten or more. The CDR3 region is CSASPAWRYEQYF. The CDR3 DNA is TGCAGTGCTAGTCCCGCATGGCGCTACGAGCAGTACTTC. The J gene is TRBJ2-7, the V gene TRBV20-1; no definite D call. Germline V gene lookup returns CDR1 DFQATT and CDR2 SNEGSKA (reference sequence). CDR3 length equals 13 residues. The V gene lost 3 bases and the J gene lost 3 bases, with 12 bases spanning the gap.

A remark on this clonotype: One junction end disagrees with the germline gene, perhaps due to a read error. This chain connects TRBV12-3 or TRBV12-4 to TRBJ2-7; 10 positions match TRBD1. This CDR3 is 15 amino acids long. CDR3 in amino acids: CASNPGQGVSYEKYF. As DNA, the CDR3 is TGTGCCAGCAACCCAGGACAGGGGGTCTCCTACGAGAAGTACTTC.

CDR3 coding DNA: TGTGCCAGCCGTTTGGACCCCTACTCCTACGAGCAGTACTTC. Its translation: CASRLDPYSYEQYF. The chain uses TRBV6-2 or TRBV6-3 and TRBJ2-7; no reliable D call. In germline, CDR1 is MNHEY, CDR2 SVGEGT. V shed 8 bases and J shed 0 bases, with 14 bases lying between them. The CDR3 sequence is 14 residues long.

This clonotype was counted between two and nine times. This sequence joins TRBV20-1 and TRBJ2-1, with D possibly matching TRBD1 (5 bases). Germline CDR1 DFQATT, CDR2 SNEGSKA (reference sequence). This CDR3 region has 16 residues. V lost 6 bases, J lost 0 bases, and 18 bases lay in between. The DNA of the CDR3 is TGCAGTGCCCTGGGGCATTCCCCGAGCTCCTACAATGAGCAGTTCTTC. Protein: CSALGHSPSSYNEQFF.

Notes on this clonotype: A much bigger clone sits one base away, suggesting this may be a read error. The CDR3 DNA reads as TGTGCCACCAGCAGAGATAGAGGGGGCTACACTGAAGCTTTCTTT. Its protein product is CATSRDRGGYTEAFF. V gene TRBV15 combines with J gene TRBJ1-1; 7 bases are shared with TRBD1. Germline V gene sequence: CDR1 LNHNV, CDR2 YYDKDF (reference sequence). The CDR3 spans 15 residues. J was trimmed by 3 bases and V by 0 bases; bases with no gene match: 4.

In this sample, this clonotype turned up many times. V usage is TRBV28 and J usage is TRBJ1-2; D is uncertain. This CDR3 region has 14 residues. The germline gives CDR1 MDHEN, CDR2 SYDVKM. Deletions cut 3 bases from V and 3 bases from J, with 11 bases between. CDR3 amino acids: CASSFAGRDYGYTF. In nucleotides, the CDR3 is TGTGCCAGCAGTTTCGCGGGCCGAGACTATGGCTACACCTTC.

This clonotype has only one observation. The chain joins TRBV4-1 to TRBJ2-2; 7 bases line up with TRBD2. The germline gives CDR1 MGHRA, CDR2 YSYEKL. Unmatched junction bases numbered 10, after V lost 0 bases and J lost 9 bases. The CDR3 sequence is 16 residues long. The CDR3 DNA sequence: TGCGCCAGCAGCCAAGAAAAGGGCGGGAGTACCCGGGAGCTGTTTTTT. This sequence encodes CASSQEKGGSTRELFF.

This clonotype was detected ten times or more. The V and J genes are TRBV27 and TRBJ1-3; no firm D call. CDR3 length: 15 amino acids. The germline V and J ends were trimmed by 5 bases and 0 bases, with 11 bases remaining between them. Per the germline V gene, CDR1 is MNHEY and CDR2 is SMNVEV (reference sequence). Here the CDR3 DNA reads TGTGCCAGCAGTACGGACGGGTTCTCTGGAAACACCATATATTTT. Translated: CASSTDGFSGNTIYF.

This clonotype was counted between two and nine times. J is TRBJ2-1 and V is TRBV12-3 or TRBV12-4; 9 nucleotides line up with TRBD1. The CDR3 runs to 15 residues. The V and J ends lost 5 bases and 4 bases, in that order; junction bases with no gene match: 6. As DNA, the CDR3 is TGTGCCAGCAGTCGTGACAGGGGGGCTTACAATGAGCAGTTCTTC. The encoded protein is CASSRDRGAYNEQFF.

The J gene is TRBJ2-1, the V gene TRBV7-8; maybe TRBD2 (5 bases). The CDR3 consists of 15 residues. V was cut by 5 bases and J by 0 bases, with 11 bases left in between. The germline gives CDR1 SGHVS, CDR2 FQNEAQ. The CDR3, as DNA: TGTGCCAGCAGCCCCCATGGGAGCTCCTACAATGAGCAGTTCTTC. It encodes CASSPHGSSYNEQFF.